This TCR beta chain was sequenced for a study of graft-versus-host responses after intestinal transplantation. Background on the study: Recipients received multivisceral, liver-intestinal, or isolated intestinal transplants. Every recipient underwent anti-thymocyte globulin induction, then tacrolimus and steroids for three to four years. Study outcomes and limitations: Early HvG declines after transplant were associated with peak circulating GvH clone levels. Recipient marrow held GvH clones, some first seen in ileum or blood.

Germline CDR1 SGHRS, CDR2 YFSETQ. The length of the CDR3 is 15 residues. V shed 5 bases and J shed 3 bases, with 18 bases lying between them. As for this clone: Its specificity is unknown.

TCRdb keeps only in-frame clones here, not all; method: immunoSEQ multiplex PCR. The table has approximately 86,000 clones, approximately 90% seen once. The source is a human donor who was the organ donor for an intestinal transplant. Source: unstimulated CD8+ T cells sorted from spleen or lymph node cells, taken before transplant. V and J are TRBV5-1 and TRBJ2-7; D possibly corresponds to TRBD1 (6 bases). CDR3 protein: CASRVGDTLYYEQYF. CDR3 DNA: TGCGCCAGCAGGGTTGGGGACACTCTTTACTACGAGCAGTACTTC.